One and the same sample provided the 9 T cell receptor beta chains below, sequenced in a study of patients and donors after allogeneic stem cell transplantation (TCRdb year 2020). The method was RT-PCR. Sequencing took place on a NextSeq 550. TCRdb itself trimmed the public reads at Q25 with fastp, ran MiXCR and retained productive beta chains. One record per CDR3 amino acid sequence lists the most common genes and DNA. In all, the sample holds approximately 220,000 distinct CDR3 sequences, and around 40% of those were seen once. The ten top clones hold around a tenth of the sample. The sequenced material came from blood, either unsorted or a sorted T cell fraction (not recorded which). The receptors shown here come from a human donor who was either an allogeneic HSCT recipient or a stem cell or donor lymphocyte infusion donor (not recorded which). It is not recorded whose cells these are; they may come from a transplant donor.

The rearrangement links TRBV3-1 to TRBJ2-5; perhaps D is TRBD1 or TRBD2 (5 bases each). The CDR3 spans 15 residues. Germline assignment: CDR1 LGHDT and CDR2 YNNKEL (reference sequence). V lost 0 bases to trimming and J lost 7 bases, with 15 bases between them. CDR3 loop: CASSQDSVEGRTQYF. CDR3 coding DNA: TGTGCCAGCAGCCAAGATTCGGTAGAGGGACGGACCCAGTACTTC.

This chain links TRBV12-3 or TRBV12-4 with TRBJ1-1, with 7 bases that match TRBD1. The junction had 7 bases not matched to a gene; V was cut back by 0 bases and J by 6 bases. There are 15 residues in the CDR3. CDR3 sequence reads: CASSLASPQGAEAFF. The CDR3 coding sequence is TGTGCCAGCAGTTTAGCGTCACCTCAGGGGGCTGAAGCTTTCTTT.

The V and J genes are TRBV19 and TRBJ1-1; unclear D gene. Germline-derived CDR1 and CDR2 are LNHDA and SQIVND (reference sequence). V was pared by 1 base and J by 0 bases, with 12 bases between. The CDR3 is 16 residues long. This chain's CDR3 is CASSIVEEVMNTEAFF. The CDR3 DNA sequence: TGTGCCAGTAGTATAGTAGAAGAGGTCATGAACACTGAAGCTTTCTTT.

The chain carries TRBV9 and TRBJ2-5; D gene uncertain. Trimming removed 4 bases from V and 4 bases from J, with 11 bases in between. CDR3 size: 13 residues. Germline CDR1 SGDLS, CDR2 YYNGEE. CDR3 nucleotide sequence: TGTGCCAGCAGCAGGCGCTGGGGAGAGACCCAGTACTTC. This codes for CASSRRWGETQYF.

The genes are TRBV7-8 and TRBJ1-6; TRBD1 matches at 7 bases. Unmatched junction bases numbered 7, after V lost 4 bases and J lost 7 bases. The CDR3 covers 15 residues. Germline V gives CDR1 SGHVS, CDR2 FQNEAQ. The CDR3 DNA reads TGTGCCAGCAGCTCCGGGACAGCTCTGAATTCACCCCTCCACTTT. This encodes CASSSGTALNSPLHF.

The CDR3 is CASSFGQISQETQYF. The CDR3 nucleotides are TGTGCCAGCAGCTTTGGACAAATTTCCCAAGAGACCCAGTACTTC. The rearrangement links TRBV7-9 to TRBJ2-5, with D perhaps TRBD1 (5 bases). From germline, CDR1 is SEHNR and CDR2 FQNEAQ (reference sequence). V shed 3 bases and J shed 1 base, with 12 bases lying between them. The CDR3 is 15 amino acids.

The V gene is TRBV6-2 or TRBV6-3, the J gene TRBJ1-2; D is ambiguous. The CDR3 loop spans 12 amino acids. Trimming left V 6 bases short and J 4 bases short, with 9 bases between. The germline CDR1 and CDR2 sequences are MNHEY and SVGEGT. The DNA of the CDR3 is TGTGCCAGCAGCTCGGACGGCTATGGCTACACCTTC. Translation gives CASSSDGYGYTF.

This clonotype was recorded a few times. V is TRBV6-6 and J is TRBJ1-2, with a possible D match to TRBD1 (6 bases). Trimming removed 6 bases from V and 0 bases from J, with 14 bases in between. The CDR3 runs to 15 residues. In germline, CDR1 is MNHNY, CDR2 SVGAGI (reference sequence). The CDR3 DNA reads TGTGCCAGCAGACCCACAGGGAACACTAACTATGGCTACACCTTC. Translating it yields CASRPTGNTNYGYTF.

This clonotype has only a few counts. The V call is TRBV20-1, the J call TRBJ2-1; no clear D gene. The CDR3 sequence is 12 residues long. CDR1 and CDR2 from the germline V gene are DFQATT and SNEGSKA (reference sequence). V lost 3 bases and J 9 bases, leaving 12 bases between the germline ends. The CDR3 DNA sequence: TGCAGTGCTAGTCTTTTAGTGGGTGAGCAGTTCTTC. This codes for CSASLLVGEQFF.